This T cell receptor beta chain was observed in a study of chemoradiotherapy in HPV16-positive cancers. At the level of the study: Two HPV16-positive patients' cells yielded candidate HPV-specific clones and common motifs.

Note on this clone: As yet, its antigen is unknown.

Germline lookup yields CDR1 KGHSH and CDR2 LQKENI. Unmatched junction bases numbered 10, after V lost 1 base and J lost 5 bases. The CDR3 sequence is 16 residues long. The study's findings and limits: During treatment, candidate HPV-specific clones and E7-related motifs expanded in tumor.

Produced via immunoSEQ multiplex PCR; TCRdb's table is partial and in-frame only. The data show some 35,000 clones, roughly 90% seen once. Sequenced material: blood, taken from a patient who underwent chemoradiotherapy. The V call is TRBV18, the J call TRBJ1-1, with TRBD1 matching over 7 bases. The sequence was obtained from a human donor with HPV-associated anogenital cancer. The CDR3 region is CASSPLLGGGWTEAFF. The CDR3, as DNA: TGTGCCAGCTCACCACTCTTAGGGGGCGGTTGGACTGAAGCTTTCTTT.